This TCR beta chain was documented in a study of T cell clones after liver transplantation. Study summary: Until 12-24 months post-transplant, subjects got standard immunosuppression and no induction.

CD3+CD4+ and CD3+CD8+ cells were FACS-sorted from thawed unstimulated PBMCs. To note about this clone: The antigen is not known.

Findings and limits, study-wide: Migration into the graft, not deletion, may explain lost graft donor-reactive T cells. Post-transplant time points were not standardized, so conclusions are preliminary.

The method was immunoSEQ multiplex PCR; TCRdb's version includes in-frame clones alone and lacks a portion of them. Among more than 45,000 clones listed, about 71% were seen once. CDR1 is DFQATT and CDR2 is SNEGSKA in the germline V gene (reference sequence). V lost 7 bases and J lost 6, with 12 bases in between. The CDR3 has 11 residues. The source was CD4+ T cells from blood, collected at the approximately 15-month timepoint. The genes are TRBV20-1 and TRBJ1-1, with D possibly TRBD1 on 5 matching bases. This clonotype originated in a human patient who received a liver transplant. Some of the T cells might come from the graft donor. CDR3 protein: CSVEGSAEAFF. The CDR3 nucleotides are TGCAGTGTAGAGGGGTCCGCTGAAGCTTTCTTT.